This T cell receptor beta chain was sequenced during a study of CD8 T cells in ankylosing spondylitis. TCRdb reprocessed the 5' RACE reads with MiXCR, giving one entry per CDR3 protein. The sample lists about 220,000 distinct CDR3 sequences; roughly a tenth were seen once. V was cut by 3 bases and J by 0 bases, with 11 bases left in between. From germline, CDR1 is LGHDT and CDR2 YNNKEL (reference sequence). This CDR3 contains 16 residues. At least ten counts were recorded for this clonotype. The clonotype originates from a male donor with ankylosing spondylitis or in good health (not recorded which). Sample: blood, either unsorted or a sorted T cell fraction (not recorded which). The chain employs TRBV3-1 and TRBJ2-2; D may be TRBD2 (5 bases). CDR3 sequence reads: CASSHYEAANTGELFF. The CDR3 nucleotides are TGTGCCAGCAGCCACTACGAAGCGGCGAACACCGGGGAGCTGTTTTTT.